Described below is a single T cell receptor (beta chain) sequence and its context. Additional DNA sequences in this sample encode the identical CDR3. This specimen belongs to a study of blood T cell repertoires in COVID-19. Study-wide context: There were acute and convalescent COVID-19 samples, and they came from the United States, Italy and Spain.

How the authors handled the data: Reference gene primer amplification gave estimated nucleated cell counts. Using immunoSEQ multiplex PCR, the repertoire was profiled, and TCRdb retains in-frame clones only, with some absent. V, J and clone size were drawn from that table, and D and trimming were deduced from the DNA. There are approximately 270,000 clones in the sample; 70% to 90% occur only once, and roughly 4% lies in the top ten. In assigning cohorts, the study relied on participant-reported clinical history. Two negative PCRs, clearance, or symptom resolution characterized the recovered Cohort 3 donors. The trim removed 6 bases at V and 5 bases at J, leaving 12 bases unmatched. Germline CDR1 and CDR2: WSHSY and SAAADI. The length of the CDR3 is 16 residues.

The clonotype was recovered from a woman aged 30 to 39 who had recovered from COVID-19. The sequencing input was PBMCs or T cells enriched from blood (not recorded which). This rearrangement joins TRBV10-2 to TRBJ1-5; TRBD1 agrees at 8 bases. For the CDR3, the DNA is TGCGCCAGCAGCGGACGACCCGGGACAGGTGATCAGCCCCAGCATTTT. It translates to CASSGRPGTGDQPQHF.